This T cell receptor beta chain is from a study of shared clonotypes between healthy human individuals. V lost 5 bases to trimming and J lost 8 bases; unmatched junction nucleotides: 12. CDR1 and CDR2 (germline): SGHTA, FQGTGA. The CDR3 sequence is 15 residues long. General study points: Read depth was anticipated to influence clonotype sharing among donors. As a rule, naive subsets had a larger estimated richness than memory subsets.

There were only Caucasian adults among the donors, and all lived in Nashville, Tennessee. Remarks on this clone: Its target is unknown.

The repertoire was sequenced with immunoSEQ multiplex PCR; TCRdb's copy has only in-frame clones and lacks some. The table includes 2 million to 2.5 million clones, approximately 93% detected once. The sequence was collected from a man aged 18 to 29 in good health. Some clones in this sample may be carry-over from other donors' samples. Material: naive CD4+ T cells from PBMCs. As for subset: CD45RA+ positively selected. The chain couples TRBV7-3 to TRBJ2-1; the match to TRBD1 covers 7 bases. The CDR3 spells CASSLDRVVTDEQFF. The CDR3 DNA sequence: TGTGCCAGCAGCCTCGACAGGGTAGTCACCGATGAGCAGTTCTTC.